This TCR beta chain was sequenced during a study of PD-1 blockade in classical Hodgkin lymphoma. The table came from immunoSEQ multiplex PCR; TCRdb's copy has only in-frame clones and leaves some out. The profile shows approximately 65,000 clones, roughly nine tenths of them singletons. V lost 3 bases and J lost 4, with 15 bases in between. The CDR3 loop spans 16 amino acids. The germline gives CDR1 MDHEN, CDR2 SYDVKM. Study results and caveats: Complete responders entered with baseline diversity on par with newly diagnosed patients, the results showed. Factors driving the repertoire differences, possibly disease activity or prior therapy, remain undefined. It was CD4+ TCR diversity, not CD8+, that rose significantly by C4D1.

Regarding time point: cycle 4 day 1 (C4D1), after about 6 weeks of nivolumab. Relapse was seen in all patients after autologous stem cell transplantation, and brentuximab vedotin exposure was variable. Concerning this clone: Its antigen is unidentified.

Sequences were derived from peripheral blood mononuclear cells (PBMCs), sampled before the fourth cycle of nivolumab. The sequence came from a human donor with classical Hodgkin lymphoma. The rearrangement joins TRBV28 to TRBJ2-2; D call uncertain. CDR3 nucleotide sequence: TGTGCCAGCAGTTTCATAACCGCCCAGGTCACCGGGGAGCTGTTTTTT. Residues: CASSFITAQVTGELFF. The full variable domain, its missing parts supplied by reference TRBV28 and TRBJ2-2, is DVKVTQSSRYLVKRTGEKVFLECVQDMDHENMFWYRQDPGLGLRLIYFSYDVKMKEKGDIPEGYSVSREKKERFSLILESASTNQTSMYLCASSFITAQVTGELFFGEGSRLTVL.